Listed below are T cell receptor beta chains from one sample, sequenced in a study of technical replicates of blood from four donors. Sequencing used immunoSEQ multiplex PCR; TCRdb keeps in-frame clones, though not all of them. The table shows about 91,000 clones, with around 93% occurring only once. The sequenced sample was T cells isolated from PBMCs. The receptors were gathered from a human donor in good health. The CDR3 runs from the conserved cysteine through the conserved F or W. The D gene is left open where the match is weak. Expanded clones are given a class, and other clones once, few, many or no size at all.

V: TRBV7-9; D: NA; size: NA; J: TRBJ1-1; CDR3: CASTMGGANTEAFF; DNA: TGTGCCAGCACGATGGGAGGGGCGAACACTGAAGCTTTCTTT
V: TRBV11-2; D: TRBD2; size: few; J: TRBJ2-3; CDR3: CASSFGLAGAPDTQYF; DNA: TGTGCCAGCAGTTTCGGACTAGCGGGTGCCCCGGATACGCAGTATTTT
V: TRBV7-9; D: NA; size: NA; J: TRBJ1-1; CDR3: CASSFPQGLEAFF; DNA: TGTGCCAGCAGCTTCCCCCAGGGGTTGGAAGCTTTCTTT
V: TRBV28; D: NA; size: NA; J: TRBJ2-3; CDR3: CASSLVDRDLSSTDTQYF; DNA: TGTGCCAGCAGTTTAGTCGACAGGGACTTGTCTAGCACAGATACGCAGTATTTT
V: TRBV7-9; D: NA; size: NA; J: TRBJ2-7; CDR3: CASSPATGASYEQYF; DNA: TGTGCCAGCAGCCCTGCAACTGGGGCCTCCTACGAGCAGTACTTC
V: TRBV6-5; D: NA; size: NA; J: TRBJ2-3; CDR3: CASSYKSVDTQYF; DNA: TGTGCCAGCAGTTACAAATCGGTGGATACGCAGTATTTT
V: TRBV7-9; D: TRBD2; size: NA; J: TRBJ2-7; CDR3: CASSGGGYSYEQYF; DNA: TGTGCCAGCAGTGGGGGGGGATACTCCTACGAGCAGTACTTC
V: TRBV19; D: TRBD1; size: NA; J: TRBJ1-2; CDR3: CASSIRELGQIYGYTF; DNA: TGTGCCAGTAGTATCCGGGAACTGGGACAGATCTATGGCTACACCTTC
V: TRBV27; D: TRBD1; size: NA; J: TRBJ1-2; CDR3: CASSSRQGARHIYGYTF; DNA: TGTGCCAGCAGTTCACGTCAGGGGGCGCGGCATATCTATGGCTACACCTTC
V: TRBV6-1; D: TRBD1; size: NA; J: TRBJ2-3; CDR3: CASRDRETDTQYF; DNA: TGTGCCAGCAGGGACAGGGAGACAGATACGCAGTATTTT
V: TRBV20-1; D: NA; size: NA; J: TRBJ1-2; CDR3: CSARGRYGYTF; DNA: TGCAGTGCTAGAGGCAGATATGGCTACACCTTC
V: TRBV27; D: TRBD2; size: NA; J: TRBJ2-1; CDR3: CASTEGLAGNEQFF; DNA: TGTGCCAGCACCGAGGGACTAGCGGGCAATGAGCAGTTCTTC
V: TRBV5-4; D: NA; size: NA; J: TRBJ1-4; CDR3: CASSQGGQSNEKLFF; DNA: TGTGCCAGCAGCCAAGGAGGCCAGAGTAATGAAAAACTGTTTTTT
V: TRBV9; D: TRBD1; size: NA; J: TRBJ1-1; CDR3: CASSVRDSNTEAFF; DNA: TGTGCCAGCAGCGTCCGGGACAGTAACACTGAAGCTTTCTTT
V: TRBV18; D: NA; size: NA; J: TRBJ2-7; CDR3: CASSPSDKTSYEQYF; DNA: TGTGCCAGCTCACCCTCGGACAAAACCTCCTACGAGCAGTACTTC
V: TRBV6-5; D: TRBD1; size: NA; J: TRBJ1-1; CDR3: CATRAGGLNTEAFF; DNA: TGTGCCACCAGGGCAGGGGGCTTGAACACTGAAGCTTTCTTT
V: TRBV15; D: NA; size: NA; J: TRBJ1-3; CDR3: CATSRQTGNTIYF; DNA: TGTGCCACCAGCAGACAGACTGGAAACACCATATATTTT
V: TRBV7-6; D: NA; size: NA; J: TRBJ1-2; CDR3: CASSPNTGGYGYTF; DNA: TGTGCCAGCAGCCCAAACACAGGCGGCTATGGCTACACCTTC
V: TRBV11-3; D: NA; size: NA; J: TRBJ1-1; CDR3: CASSLLGGVTEAFF; DNA: TGTGCCAGCAGCCTCCTCGGGGGAGTCACTGAAGCTTTCTTT
V: TRBV7-6; D: NA; size: NA; J: TRBJ1-6; CDR3: CASSLGRTAKSPLHF; DNA: TGTGCCAGCAGCTTAGGCAGGACAGCAAAATCACCCCTCCACTTT
V: TRBV9; D: NA; size: NA; J: TRBJ2-1; CDR3: CASSSGTPRINNEQFF; DNA: TGTGCCAGCAGCTCCGGGACTCCCCGCATTAACAATGAGCAGTTCTTC
V: TRBV11-2; D: NA; size: NA; J: TRBJ2-7; CDR3: CASSLVRGGDSYEQYF; DNA: TGTGCCAGCAGCTTGGTACGAGGCGGGGACTCCTACGAGCAGTACTTC
V: TRBV28; D: TRBD2; size: NA; J: TRBJ2-1; CDR3: CASRGPGSGMEGDEQFF; DNA: TGTGCCAGCAGGGGGCCGGGTAGCGGGATGGAAGGCGATGAGCAGTTCTTC
V: TRBV4-1; D: NA; size: few; J: TRBJ1-4; CDR3: CASSQVGASNEKLFF; DNA: TGCGCCAGCAGCCAAGTGGGGGCGTCTAATGAAAAACTGTTTTTT
V: TRBV10-2; D: TRBD1; size: once; J: TRBJ2-7; CDR3: CASSGDRVYEQYF; DNA: TGCGCCAGCAGTGGGGACAGGGTATACGAGCAGTACTTC
V: TRBV4-1; D: TRBD2; size: NA; J: TRBJ2-5; CDR3: CASRQSTERGFMETQYF; DNA: TGCGCCAGCAGGCAATCCACTGAGCGGGGTTTCATGGAGACCCAGTACTTC
V: TRBV7-8; D: TRBD1; size: NA; J: TRBJ2-7; CDR3: CASSRDRGPDEQYF; DNA: TGTGCCAGCAGCCGCGACAGGGGCCCTGACGAGCAGTACTTC
V: TRBV5-4; D: TRBD1; size: once; J: TRBJ1-1; CDR3: CASSFDRGAEAFF; DNA: TGTGCCAGCAGCTTTGACAGGGGCGCTGAAGCTTTCTTT
V: TRBV4-1; D: NA; size: NA; J: TRBJ1-1; CDR3: CASSQVQLPEAFF; DNA: TGCGCCAGCAGCCAAGTACAGTTACCTGAAGCTTTCTTT
V: TRBV29-1; D: NA; size: NA; J: TRBJ2-6; CDR3: CSVVPQGSSGANVLTF; DNA: TGCAGCGTTGTTCCACAGGGTTCTTCTGGGGCCAACGTCCTGACTTTC
V: TRBV28; D: TRBD1; size: NA; J: TRBJ1-2; CDR3: CASSQTGVNSYGYTF; DNA: TGTGCCAGCAGTCAGACAGGGGTGAATAGCTATGGCTACACCTTC
V: TRBV4-2; D: TRBD2; size: NA; J: TRBJ2-1; CDR3: CASSHPGSGTSGSYNEQFF; DNA: TGTGCCAGCAGCCATCCCGGATCCGGGACTAGCGGGAGTTATAATGAGCAGTTCTTC
V: TRBV27; D: TRBD1; size: NA; J: TRBJ1-1; CDR3: CASSLTGGTTEAFF; DNA: TGTGCCAGCAGTTTGACAGGGGGTACGACTGAAGCTTTCTTT
V: TRBV28; D: NA; size: NA; J: TRBJ2-5; CDR3: CASSNSGTLVETQYF; DNA: TGTGCCAGCAGCAACTCCGGGACATTGGTGGAGACCCAGTACTTC
V: TRBV27; D: TRBD2; size: NA; J: TRBJ2-7; CDR3: CASSPREGEREQYF; DNA: TGTGCCAGCAGCCCGCGGGAGGGTGAACGCGAGCAGTACTTC
V: TRBV2; D: NA; size: NA; J: TRBJ2-2; CDR3: CASSKQRQNTGELFF; DNA: TGTGCCAGCAGCAAACAAAGACAAAACACCGGGGAGCTGTTTTTT
V: TRBV19; D: NA; size: NA; J: TRBJ2-1; CDR3: CASSKGVTSSYNEQFF; DNA: TGTGCCAGTAGTAAAGGGGTGACGAGCTCCTACAATGAGCAGTTCTTC
V: TRBV19; D: NA; size: NA; J: TRBJ2-5; CDR3: CASSFYPQETQYF; DNA: TGTGCCAGTTCCTTTTACCCCCAGGAGACCCAGTACTTC
V: TRBV4-1; D: NA; size: once; J: TRBJ2-5; CDR3: CASSLAVQETQYF; DNA: TGCGCCAGCAGCCTAGCGGTTCAAGAGACCCAGTACTTC
V: TRBV19; D: TRBD1; size: few; J: TRBJ1-2; CDR3: CASSSRDRDPGSF; DNA: TGTGCCAGTAGTTCCCGGGACAGGGACCCTGGAAGCTTC
V: TRBV11-2; D: NA; size: NA; J: TRBJ2-5; CDR3: CASSRDQETQYF; DNA: TGTGCCAGCAGCCGGGACCAAGAGACCCAGTACTTC
V: TRBV7-9; D: NA; size: NA; J: TRBJ1-2; CDR3: CASSFGDTGDYGYTF; DNA: TGTGCCAGCAGCTTCGGGGACACCGGTGACTATGGCTACACCTTC
V: TRBV5-4; D: TRBD2; size: NA; J: TRBJ2-5; CDR3: CASSFGQRGVGTQYF; DNA: TGTGCCAGCAGCTTCGGCCAGCGGGGTGTTGGGACCCAGTACTTC
V: TRBV7-7; D: TRBD2; size: NA; J: TRBJ2-7; CDR3: CASSPTSGPSYEQYF; DNA: TGTGCCAGCAGCCCTACTAGCGGGCCTTCCTACGAGCAGTACTTC
V: TRBV6-5; D: NA; size: NA; J: TRBJ1-6; CDR3: CASSYSLQTGSPLHF; DNA: TGTGCCAGCAGTTACTCGCTTCAAACGGGATCACCCCTCCACTTT
V: TRBV5-1; D: NA; size: NA; J: TRBJ2-1; CDR3: CASSLILDEQFF; DNA: TGCGCCAGCAGCCTCATACTAGATGAGCAGTTCTTC
V: TRBV15; D: NA; size: NA; J: TRBJ1-2; CDR3: CATSRDGGIYGYTF; DNA: TGTGCCACCAGCAGAGATGGGGGGATCTATGGCTACACCTTC
V: TRBV7-9; D: NA; size: NA; J: TRBJ2-7; CDR3: CASSPRQDGSVQYF; DNA: TGTGCCAGCAGCCCACGACAGGACGGTTCAGTGCAGTACTTC
V: TRBV21-1; D: NA; size: NA; J: TRBJ1-2; CDR3: CASSSYEAPYGYTF; DNA: TGTGCCAGCAGCTCATACGAGGCCCCGTATGGCTACACCTTC
V: TRBV10-3; D: NA; size: NA; J: TRBJ1-1; CDR3: CAISAVSNTEAFF; DNA: TGTGCCATCTCTGCAGTCTCGAACACTGAAGCTTTCTTT
V: TRBV11-2; D: TRBD2; size: few; J: TRBJ2-1; CDR3: CASSPRTSGRRGEQFF; DNA: TGTGCCAGCAGCCCCAGGACTAGCGGGAGAAGGGGGGAGCAGTTCTTC
V: TRBV27; D: NA; size: NA; J: TRBJ2-3; CDR3: CASSLMRNTDTQYF; DNA: TGTGCCAGCAGTTTAATGCGGAACACAGATACGCAGTATTTT